Following are 6 T cell receptor beta chains from one sample sequenced in a study of T-cell reconstitution after alpha-beta-depleted transplantation in children. Unique molecular identifiers were incorporated when the TCRbeta library was constructed. TCRdb itself ran the PCR reads through MiXCR, one entry per CDR3 protein. The repertoire includes 490,000 or so distinct CDR3 sequences, around 13% of them detected once, and about 5% sits in the top ten. This specimen consisted of PBMCs from the stem cell graft donor, obtained from the stem cell graft. The source of these receptors is a human donor who donated a stem cell graft to a child with combined immunodeficiency.

The count of this clonotype is one. A much larger clone lies one base from this, so it may be a read error. The gene calls are TRBV11-2 and TRBJ2-2; no firm D call. CDR3 size: 12 residues. In germline, CDR1 is SGHAT, CDR2 FQNNGV. The CDR3 spells CGAKTNTGELFF. The CDR3 region has the DNA TGTGGGGCTAAAACAAACACCGGGGAGCTGTTTTTT.

The sample holds many counts of this clonotype. This sequence joins TRBV29-1 and TRBJ2-5; 10 bases align to TRBD2. Germline V gene data show CDR1 as SQVTM and CDR2 as ANQGSEA. CDR3 length: 12 amino acids. Losses at the gene ends were 7 bases for V and 2 bases for J; bases not matched to a gene: 1. DNA for the CDR3: TGCAGCGGGACTAGCGGACAAGAGACCCAGTACTTC. Translated, it gives CSGTSGQETQYF.

This clonotype was detected a few times. The chain uses TRBV3-1 and TRBJ2-1; TRBD2 matches 8 bases. The V gene end was trimmed by 2 bases and the J gene end by 0 bases; junction bases not matched to a gene: 6. CDR1 LGHDT and CDR2 YNNKEL come from the germline V gene (reference sequence). This CDR3 is 17 amino acids long. This CDR3 reads CASSQRLATSSYNEQFF. The CDR3 region has the DNA TGTGCCAGCAGCCAAAGACTAGCGACCAGCTCCTACAATGAGCAGTTCTTC.

There are many counts of this clonotype. The chain couples TRBV6-1 to TRBJ2-3; no firm D call. The CDR3 extends over 12 amino acids. With 6 bases removed from V and 0 bases from J, the gap between germline ends came to 4 bases. Per the germline V gene, CDR1 is MNHNS and CDR2 is SASEGT. CDR3 sequence (DNA): TGTGCCAGCAGGCATAGCACAGATACGCAGTATTTT. This codes for CASRHSTDTQYF.

This clonotype was picked up a small number of times. This chain links TRBV12-3 or TRBV12-4 with TRBJ2-1; D perhaps matches TRBD2 (6 bases). V gave up 6 bases and J gave up 7 bases, with 16 bases separating them. This CDR3 region has 14 residues. CDR3: CASSLGLMINEQFF. Written as DNA, the CDR3 is TGTGCCAGCAGCTTGGGACTCATGATAAATGAGCAGTTCTTC.

This clonotype has only a few counts. The chain uses TRBV28 and TRBJ1-2; TRBD1 might be the D (5 bases). The CDR3 runs to 16 residues. V was clipped by 4 bases and J by 8 bases, with 23 bases between them. The germline V gene has CDR1 MDHEN and CDR2 SYDVKM. CDR3 nucleotides: TGTGCCAGCAGTTCCGGCCCGTTGTCTGGGGCGGGAGGCTACACCTTC. It yields the protein CASSSGPLSGAGGYTF.